The next 17 T cell receptor beta chains were all read from a single sample in a study of cytomegalovirus exposure and HLA in healthy donors. Primers for the PCR totalled 60 Vbeta and 13 Jbeta. The data were produced by immunoSEQ multiplex PCR, yet TCRdb's version contains in-frame clones alone and is incomplete. This table holds 90,000 to 130,000 clones, more than 70% found once. The sequenced sample was PBMCs. These receptors were collected from a woman aged 55 to 70 in good health and CMV-seropositive.

The rearrangement joins TRBV19 to TRBJ2-1; 8 bases align to TRBD2. Trimming at V came to 5 bases and at J to 5 bases, leaving 8 bases not matched to a gene. The CDR3 totals 15 residues. Germline values: CDR1 LNHDA, CDR2 SQIVND (reference sequence). CDR3 region: CASSSGTRIDNEQFF. The CDR3 nucleotides are TGTGCCAGTAGTTCGGGGACTAGGATCGACAATGAGCAGTTCTTC.

J is TRBJ2-1 and V is TRBV11-2; D call uncertain. The V gene lost 4 bases and the J gene lost 7 bases, with 11 bases spanning the gap. CDR1 and CDR2 (germline): SGHAT, FQNNGV. The length of the CDR3 is 13 residues. Written as DNA, the CDR3 is TGTGCCAGCAGCTCGTCCCCGGGTAATGAGCAGTTCTTC. This codes for CASSSSPGNEQFF.

The chain is built from TRBV4-2 and TRBJ2-7, with D unclear. Trimming took 0 bases from V and 1 from J, leaving 10 bases between them. This CDR3 spans 15 amino acids. Germline CDR1 LGHNA, CDR2 YNFKEQ. The CDR3 sequence is CASSQDHGISYEQYF. For the CDR3, the DNA is TGTGCCAGCAGCCAAGATCACGGTATATCCTACGAGCAGTACTTC.

The chain is built from TRBV14 and TRBJ1-4; D possibly corresponds to TRBD1 (6 bases). There are 18 residues in the CDR3. Germline lookup yields CDR1 SGHDN and CDR2 FVKESK. The V end was cut by 3 bases, the J end by 7 bases, with 24 bases between. CDR3 sequence (DNA): TGTGCCAGCAGCCACGGCACAGGGACGATTTTTGAACTTGAAAAACTGTTTTTT. Its protein product is CASSHGTGTIFELEKLFF. The whole variable domain, remainder taken from reference TRBV14 and TRBJ1-4, is EAGVTQFPSHSVIEKGQTVTLRCDPISGHDNLYWYRRVMGKEIKFLLHFVKESKQDESGMPNNRFLAERTGGTYSTLKVQPAELEDSGVYFCASSHGTGTIFELEKLFFGSGTQLSVL.

The chain uses TRBV6-1 and TRBJ2-3; 7 positions match TRBD2. This CDR3 comprises 16 residues. Germline loops: CDR1 MNHNS, CDR2 SASEGT. The trim removed 1 base at V and 9 bases at J, leaving 13 bases unmatched. CDR3 nucleotides: TGTGCCAGCAGTGAAGGTAGCGGGCGCCTGTGGGGGACGCAGTATTTT. Protein sequence: CASSEGSGRLWGTQYF.

The chain employs TRBV19 and TRBJ1-2; the match to TRBD1 covers 7 bases. CDR1 LNHDA and CDR2 SQIVND come from the germline V gene (reference sequence). V dropped 6 bases and J dropped 0; count of bases not matched to a gene: 7. The CDR3 loop spans 15 amino acids. CDR3 protein: CASRLRQGSNYGYTF. CDR3 coding DNA: TGTGCCAGTAGGCTTAGACAGGGATCTAACTATGGCTACACCTTC.

The rearrangement joins TRBV15 to TRBJ1-5; perhaps TRBD1 as D (6 bases). Trimming removed 5 bases at V and 5 bases at J, with 13 bases between. Per germline, CDR1 LNHNV and CDR2 YYDKDF (reference sequence). There are 14 residues in the CDR3. CDR3 residues: CATSVTGPHQPQHF. The DNA for the CDR3 is TGTGCCACCAGCGTAACAGGGCCCCATCAGCCCCAGCATTTT.

On this clone itself: Other DNA sequences of this sample code for an identical CDR3. V and J are TRBV9 and TRBJ1-2; 7 positions agree with TRBD1. Trimming at V came to 3 bases and at J to 4 bases, leaving 3 bases not matched to a gene. This CDR3 comprises 13 residues. Germline CDR1 SGDLS, CDR2 YYNGEE. CDR3 sequence (DNA): TGTGCCAGCAGCGAGGGACAGAGCTATGGCTACACCTTC. Translating it yields CASSEGQSYGYTF.

V gene TRBV4-1 combines with J gene TRBJ1-5; D not resolved. This CDR3 comprises 16 residues. Germline CDR1 MGHRA, CDR2 YSYEKL. Trimming left V 3 bases short and J 0 bases short, with 12 bases between. CDR3 nucleotides: TGCGCCAGCAGCCACCTGATGCAGGTTAGCAATCAGCCCCAGCATTTT. It specifies CASSHLMQVSNQPQHF.

This chain joins TRBV7-2 and TRBJ2-2; possible D gene TRBD2, 6 bases. Germline values: CDR1 SGHTA, CDR2 FQGNSA. Trimming shortened V by 2 bases and J by 6 bases, and 10 bases separated the two germline ends. The CDR3 loop spans 14 amino acids. The CDR3 bases are TGTGCCAGCAGCTTATCGACGGGAGCCGGGGAGCTGTTTTTT. Translated: CASSLSTGAGELFF.

The chain links TRBV2 to TRBJ2-3, with a possible D match to TRBD2 (6 bases). Germline CDR1 reads SNHLY; CDR2 reads FYNNEI. This CDR3 has 15 amino acids. Trimming left V 2 bases short and J 1 base short, with 10 bases between. The CDR3 DNA sequence: TGTGCCAGCAGTGAACTAGCGATTGGCACAGATACGCAGTATTTT. As protein: CASSELAIGTDTQYF.

CDR3 in DNA: TGTGCCAGCAGTGGGCCGGACAGGGGTTCAGGGGGCTACACCTTC. Protein: CASSGPDRGSGGYTF. This rearrangement joins TRBV2 to TRBJ1-2; 9 bases line up with TRBD1. Germline loops: CDR1 SNHLY, CDR2 FYNNEI. This CDR3 comprises 15 residues. After removal of 4 bases from V and 8 bases from J, the junction contained 11 bases not matched to a gene.

This clone was seen only a few times. V and J are TRBV7-9 and TRBJ2-7; D ambiguous. The V gene's germline CDR1 is SEHNR and CDR2 FQNEAQ (reference sequence). Trimming took off 3 bases at V and 3 bases at J, with 12 bases between the two ends. The CDR3 is 14 amino acids. Written as DNA, the CDR3 is TGTGCCAGCAGCTTCTCGGTCTTAGACTACGAGCAGTACTTC. It codes for CASSFSVLDYEQYF.

The V gene is TRBV5-1, the J gene TRBJ1-1, with 8 bases fitting TRBD1. This CDR3 comprises 15 residues. V dropped 0 bases and J dropped 5; count of bases not matched to a gene: 6. CDR1 SGHRS and CDR2 YFSETQ come from the germline V gene. The CDR3 bases are TGCGCCAGCAGCTTGGGCCAGGGGGCGCCGACTGAAGCTTTCTTT. The encoded protein is CASSLGQGAPTEAFF.

The V call is TRBV13, the J call TRBJ2-1; tentatively, D is TRBD2 (5 bases). Trimming stripped 4 bases from V and 6 bases from J, with 13 bases between. The CDR3 is made up of 14 amino acids. CDR1 is PRHDT and CDR2 is FYEKMQ in the germline V gene (reference sequence). The CDR3 nucleotides are TGTGCCAGCAGCTCAACACTAGATTCCAATGAGCAGTTCTTC. Encoded protein: CASSSTLDSNEQFF.

This clone was found once. The chain links TRBV30 to TRBJ2-4; 8 bases map to TRBD2. J lost 3 bases, V lost 4 bases, and 2 bases had no gene match. The germline V gene encodes CDR1 GTSNPN and CDR2 SVGIG (reference sequence). The CDR3 extends over 13 amino acids. The CDR3 region has the DNA TGTGCCTGGAAAACTAGCGGCAAAAACATTCAGTACTTC. Translating gives CAWKTSGKNIQYF.

This clone occurred once. DNA for the CDR3: TGTGCCAAACCGGGACAATTTGATGGCTACACCTTC. Residues: CAKPGQFDGYTF. V and J are TRBV25-1 and TRBJ1-2; D may be TRBD1 (6 bases). In germline, CDR1 is MGHDK, CDR2 SYGVNS. The CDR3 length is 12 residues. V dropped 10 bases and J dropped 6 bases, with 15 bases sitting between them.